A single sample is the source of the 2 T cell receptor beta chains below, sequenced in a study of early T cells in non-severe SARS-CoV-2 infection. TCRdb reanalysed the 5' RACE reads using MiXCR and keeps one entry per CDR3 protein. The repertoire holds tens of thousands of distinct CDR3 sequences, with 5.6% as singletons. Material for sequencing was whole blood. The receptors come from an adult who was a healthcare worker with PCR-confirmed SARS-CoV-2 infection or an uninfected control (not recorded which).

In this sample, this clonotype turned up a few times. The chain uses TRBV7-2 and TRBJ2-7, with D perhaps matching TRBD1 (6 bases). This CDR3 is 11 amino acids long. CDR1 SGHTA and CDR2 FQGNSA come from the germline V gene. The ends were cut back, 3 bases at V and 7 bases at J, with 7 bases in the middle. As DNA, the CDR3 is TGTGCCAGCAGCTTGGGACAAGAGCAGTACTTC. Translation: CASSLGQEQYF.

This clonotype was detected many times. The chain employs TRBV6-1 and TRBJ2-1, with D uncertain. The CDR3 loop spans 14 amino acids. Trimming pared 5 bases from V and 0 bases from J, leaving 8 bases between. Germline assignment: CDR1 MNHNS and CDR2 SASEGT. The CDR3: CASSPEISYNEQFF. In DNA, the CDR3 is TGTGCCAGCAGTCCAGAGATCTCCTACAATGAGCAGTTCTTC.